The sequence of this TCR beta chain was determined in a study of CD8 T cells in ankylosing spondylitis. The study's findings and limits: A subset of motif variants has previously been described in the synovial fluid and blood of reactive arthritis.

Many counts were recorded for this clonotype. The target antigen is unknown. TCRdb recomputed calls from the 5' RACE reads with MiXCR, one row per CDR3 protein. This table has 200,000 to 300,000 distinct CDR3 sequences, 10% appearing once. V lost 4 bases, J lost 1 base, and 14 bases lay in between. The CDR3 is 15 residues long. Germline loops: CDR1 SGHRS, CDR2 YFSETQ. Input material: blood, either unsorted or a sorted T cell fraction (not recorded which). The rearrangement uses TRBV5-1 and TRBJ2-5; TRBD1 might be the D (6 bases). The sequence came from a male donor with ankylosing spondylitis or in good health (not recorded which). As DNA, the CDR3 is TGCGCCAGCAGCCCCACAGGGCGAATCCAAGAGACCCAGTACTTC. Encoded protein: CASSPTGRIQETQYF.